The 7 T cell receptor beta chains below come from one sample, sequenced in a study of lymphopenia after photon versus proton radiotherapy. Produced via immunoSEQ multiplex PCR; TCRdb's table is partial and in-frame only. This sample has under 80,000 clones; around 85% occur once, and the top ten carry roughly 2.3%. Sequenced here: peripheral blood, sampled from a patient treated with photon-based radiotherapy. The receptors stem from a middle-aged man with gastric cancer.

This chain uses TRBV6-1 with TRBJ2-1, with 7 bases identical to TRBD2. Trimming removed 3 bases from V and 0 bases from J; junction bases left unmatched: 11. Germline lookup yields CDR1 MNHNS and CDR2 SASEGT. The CDR3 is 18 amino acids. The CDR3 DNA reads as TGTGCCAGCAGTGACCTAAGATGGCGGGGGAGCTCCTACAATGAGCAGTTCTTC. Its translation is CASSDLRWRGSSYNEQFF.

This chain connects TRBV7-6 to TRBJ2-1; D is possibly TRBD2 (6 bases). The CDR3 runs 14 residues. The germline gives CDR1 SGHVS, CDR2 FNYEAQ. V was pared by 4 bases and J by 2 bases, with 9 bases between. Here the CDR3 reads CASSSGLPYNEQFF. CDR3 coding DNA: TGTGCCAGCAGCTCGGGACTTCCCTACAATGAGCAGTTCTTC.

The chain combines TRBV7-2 with TRBJ2-5; possible D gene TRBD1, 6 bases. There are 16 residues in the CDR3. CDR1 is SGHTA, CDR2 FQGNSA, per germline. V dropped 1 base and J dropped 5 bases, with 17 bases sitting between them. CDR3 bases: TGTGCCAGCAGCTTAGATCGGGGCAGGGGCTGGGAGACCCAGTACTTC. This codes for CASSLDRGRGWETQYF. The full variable domain, completed using reference TRBV7-2 and TRBJ2-5, is GAGVSQSPSNKVTEKGKDVELRCDPISGHTALYWYRQSLGQGLEFLIYFQGNSAPDKSGLPSDRFSAERTGGSVSTLTIQRTQQEDSAVYLCASSLDRGRGWETQYFGPGTRLLVL.

The gene calls are TRBV18 and TRBJ1-1; perhaps TRBD1 as D (5 bases). The CDR3 spans 16 residues. Trimming removed 0 bases from V and 1 base from J, with 12 bases in between. The germline CDR1 and CDR2 sequences are KGHSH and LQKENI. The CDR3 loop reads CASSPPIRGRNTEAFF. The CDR3 bases are TGTGCCAGCTCACCACCGATACGGGGCCGGAACACTGAAGCTTTCTTT.

Here the CDR3 reads CASSLRTGELFF. CDR3 nucleotides: TGTGCCAGCAGCTTAAGGACCGGGGAGCTGTTTTTT. The chain couples TRBV11-2 to TRBJ2-2, with D uncertain. The CDR3 spans 12 residues. The V and J ends lost 2 bases and 5 bases respectively, with 3 bases between them. CDR1 SGHAT and CDR2 FQNNGV come from the germline V gene.

The V gene is TRBV29-1, the J gene TRBJ1-1; D unclear. Germline CDR1 is SQVTM and CDR2 is ANQGSEA. This CDR3 comprises 11 residues. The V and J ends lost 7 bases and 2 bases respectively, with 8 bases between them. CDR3 coding DNA: TGCAGCGGGGAGGACAACACTGAAGCTTTCTTT. Amino acids: CSGEDNTEAFF.

The chain carries TRBV19 and TRBJ1-5; possibly TRBD1 for D (5 bases). The length of the CDR3 is 17 residues. The V gene's germline CDR1 is LNHDA and CDR2 SQIVND (reference sequence). V was pared by 9 bases and J by 4 bases, with 25 bases between. The CDR3 DNA reads TGTGCCAGCACAGGTCGGCAGGGTAGTAGAAAAAATCAGCCCCAGCATTTT. Its translation: CASTGRQGSRKNQPQHF.